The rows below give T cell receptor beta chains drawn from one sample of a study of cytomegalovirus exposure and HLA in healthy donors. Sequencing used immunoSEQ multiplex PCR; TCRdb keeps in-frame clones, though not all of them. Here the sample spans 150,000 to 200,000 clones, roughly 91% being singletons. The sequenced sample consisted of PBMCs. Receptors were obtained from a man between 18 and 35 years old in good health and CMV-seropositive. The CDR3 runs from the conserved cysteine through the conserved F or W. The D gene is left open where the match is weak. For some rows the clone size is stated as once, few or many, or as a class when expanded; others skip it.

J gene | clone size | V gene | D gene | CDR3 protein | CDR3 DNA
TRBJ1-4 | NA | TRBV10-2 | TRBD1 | CASRLQGNNEKLFF | TGCGCCAGCAGACTACAGGGGAATAATGAAAAACTGTTTTTT
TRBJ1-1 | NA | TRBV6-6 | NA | CASFITLGWSDTEAFF | TGTGCCAGTTTTATTACACTAGGGTGGTCCGACACTGAAGCTTTCTTT
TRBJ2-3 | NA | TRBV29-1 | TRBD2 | CSVLLAGTDTQYF | TGCAGCGTTCTGCTAGCGGGCACAGATACGCAGTATTTT
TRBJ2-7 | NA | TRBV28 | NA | CASSTRQARSYEQYF | TGTGCCAGCAGTACCAGACAGGCTCGCTCCTACGAGCAGTACTTC
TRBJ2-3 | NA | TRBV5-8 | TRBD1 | CASSLALGTGFTDTQYF | TGTGCCAGCAGCTTGGCCTTGGGGACAGGCTTCACAGATACGCAGTATTTT
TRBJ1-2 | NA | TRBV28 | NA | CASSPTEGNYGYTF | TGTGCCAGCAGTCCGACAGAAGGTAACTATGGCTACACCTTC
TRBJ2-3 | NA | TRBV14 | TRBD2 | CASSQGLAGGPVDTQYF | TGTGCCAGCAGCCAAGGGCTCGCGGGAGGGCCAGTAGATACGCAGTATTTT
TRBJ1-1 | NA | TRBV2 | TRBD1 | CASSYDQGGSTEAFF | TGTGCCAGCAGTTACGACCAGGGGGGTAGCACTGAAGCTTTCTTT
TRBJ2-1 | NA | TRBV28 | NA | CASSQDLDPPEQFF | TGTGCCAGCAGTCAAGACTTAGACCCACCTGAGCAGTTCTTC
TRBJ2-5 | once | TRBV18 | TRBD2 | CASSPVLAGPRTQYF | TGTGCCAGCTCACCAGTACTAGCGGGGCCACGGACCCAGTACTTC
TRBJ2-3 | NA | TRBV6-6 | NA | CASSYRGPTDTQYF | TGTGCCAGCAGTTACAGGGGCCCAACAGATACGCAGTATTTT
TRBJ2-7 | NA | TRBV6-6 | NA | CASSYSAVQAPVGSF | TGTGCCAGCAGTTACTCCGCGGTTCAAGCGCCGGTCGGGAGCTTC
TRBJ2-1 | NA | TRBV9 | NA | CASSVGPDSWNEQFF | TGTGCCAGCAGCGTAGGGCCGGACTCGTGGAATGAGCAGTTCTTC
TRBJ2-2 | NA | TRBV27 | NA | CASSFMGLSTGELFF | TGTGCCAGCAGTTTCATGGGGCTCAGCACCGGGGAGCTGTTTTTT
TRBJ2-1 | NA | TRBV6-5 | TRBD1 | CASSSPGQVFNEQFF | TGTGCCAGCAGTTCCCCGGGACAGGTTTTCAATGAGCAGTTCTTC
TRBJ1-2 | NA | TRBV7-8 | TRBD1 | CASSFQEGTDGYTF | TGTGCCAGCAGCTTTCAGGAGGGGACAGATGGCTACACCTTC
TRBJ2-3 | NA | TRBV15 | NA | CATSRDRAVGGDTQYF | TGTGCCACCAGCAGAGATAGGGCGGTGGGGGGAGATACGCAGTATTTT
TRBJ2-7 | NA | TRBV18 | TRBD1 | CASSPGTDSYEQYF | TGTGCCAGCTCACCCGGGACAGACTCCTACGAGCAGTACTTC
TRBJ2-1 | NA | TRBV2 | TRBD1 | CASSPSRTGNNEQFF | TGTGCCAGCAGTCCTTCCCGGACAGGTAACAATGAGCAGTTCTTC
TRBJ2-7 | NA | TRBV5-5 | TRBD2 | CASSPSGPYEQYF | TGTGCCAGCAGCCCTAGCGGCCCCTACGAGCAGTACTTC
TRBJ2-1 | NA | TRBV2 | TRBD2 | CASIRLAGNNEQFF | TGTGCCAGCATCCGGCTAGCGGGGAACAATGAGCAGTTCTTC
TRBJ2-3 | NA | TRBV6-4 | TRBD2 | CASSDGTSGNLDTQYF | TGTGCCAGCAGTGACGGGACTAGCGGGAATCTAGATACGCAGTATTTT
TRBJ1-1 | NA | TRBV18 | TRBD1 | CASWTGGNTEAFF | TGTGCCAGCTGGACAGGGGGTAACACTGAAGCTTTCTTT